Below, 12 T cell receptor beta chains from the same sample are listed, as sequenced in a study of T-cell reconstitution after alpha-beta-depleted transplantation in children listed by TCRdb under 2016. Libraries were prepared through PCR. The reads were generated on an Illumina HiSeq 2500. To normalize quantification of the TCRbeta repertoire, the TCR libraries were built with molecular barcoding that relied on unique molecular identifiers. The public reads were reanalyzed by TCRdb: fastp trimming at Q25, MiXCR alignment, in-frame beta chains only. Merged by CDR3 protein, the rows form single entries marked with the most common genes and DNA. Counted in this sample were about 360,000 distinct CDR3 sequences; roughly 15% of them appeared once. 3.5% to 4.5% of the sample lies in the top ten. This specimen was PBMCs, taken from the stem cell graft. Receptor source: a human donor who donated a stem cell graft to a child with Fanconi anemia.

The sample holds many counts of this clonotype. The chain joins TRBV7-8 to TRBJ1-3; D is perhaps TRBD1 (6 bases). Trimming removed 3 bases at V and 4 bases at J, with 16 bases between. Germline V gene data show CDR1 as SGHVS and CDR2 as FQNEAQ. This CDR3 is 16 amino acids long. This CDR3 is CASSFGEQGSGNTIYF. CDR3 DNA: TGTGCCAGCAGCTTCGGGGAACAGGGTTCAGGAAACACCATATATTTT. Drawing the rest from reference TRBV7-8 and TRBJ1-3, the complete variable domain is GAGVSQSPRYKVAKRGQDVALRCDPISGHVSLFWYQQALGQGPEFLTYFQNEAQLDKSGLPSDRFFAERPEGSVSTLKIQRTQQEDSAVYLCASSFGEQGSGNTIYFGEGSWLTVV.

This clonotype has ten or more counts. This rearrangement joins TRBV28 to TRBJ2-3; the match to TRBD2 covers 10 bases. Looked up from germline, CDR1 is MDHEN and CDR2 is SYDVKM. This CDR3 spans 15 amino acids. The V gene end was trimmed by 6 bases and the J gene end by 2 bases; junction bases not matched to a gene: 5. The CDR3 nucleotides read TGTGCCAGCAGCCAGACTAGCGGGTACACAGATACGCAGTATTTT. Translating gives CASSQTSGYTDTQYF.

V and J are TRBV7-8 and TRBJ1-5, with D unclear. The germline CDR1 and CDR2 sequences are SGHVS and FQNEAQ. The V gene lost 1 base and the J gene lost 2 bases, with 9 bases spanning the gap. This CDR3 is built from 15 residues. DNA of the CDR3: TGTGCCAGCAGCTTAGGGGTGGTTGGCAATCAGCCCCAGCATTTT. Translation gives CASSLGVVGNQPQHF.

The chain recombines TRBV15 with TRBJ1-2; D remains unclear. The CDR3 consists of 13 residues. Germline-derived CDR1 and CDR2 are LNHNV and YYDKDF (reference sequence). Between the trimmed V and J ends, which lost 0 bases and 2 bases, there was a span of 4 bases. The CDR3 loop reads CATSREGNYGYTF. CDR3 nucleotide sequence: TGTGCCACCAGCAGAGAGGGAAACTATGGCTACACCTTC.

This clonotype was counted at least ten times. J is TRBJ1-4 and V is TRBV27, with D unclear. CDR1 MNHEY and CDR2 SMNVEV come from the germline V gene (reference sequence). This CDR3 has 12 amino acids. The germline V and J ends were trimmed by 6 bases and 7 bases, with 9 bases remaining between them. CDR3 in amino acids: CASSPPGEKLFF. The CDR3 DNA sequence: TGTGCCAGCAGCCCCCCCGGTGAAAAACTGTTTTTT.

This chain connects TRBV14 to TRBJ2-1, with D maybe TRBD1 (5 bases). The V gene lost 0 bases and the J gene lost 7 bases, with 16 bases spanning the gap. This CDR3 has 16 amino acids. In germline, CDR1 is SGHDN, CDR2 FVKESK. Here the CDR3 DNA reads TGTGCCAGCAGCCAAGAGGGGCCGGGTTTGCTGAATGAGCAGTTCTTC. Amino acids: CASSQEGPGLLNEQFF.

This clonotype turned up a few times. This rearrangement joins TRBV11-2 to TRBJ2-7, with D maybe TRBD2 (5 bases). The germline V and J ends were trimmed by 5 bases and 0 bases, with 11 bases remaining between them. The CDR3 has 14 residues. From germline, CDR1 is SGHAT and CDR2 FQNNGV. The CDR3 DNA is TGTGCCAGCAGCGTAAGTGGGAGCTCCTACGAGCAGTACGTC. This translates into CASSVSGSSYEQYV.

This clonotype was seen many times. V is TRBV5-1 and J is TRBJ2-5; D might be TRBD2 (5 bases). CDR3 length: 14 amino acids. Deletions cut 1 base from V and 5 bases from J, with 12 bases between. Germline assignment: CDR1 SGHRS and CDR2 YFSETQ. CDR3 sequence (DNA): TGCGCCAGCAGCTTGTCTCTAGGAGGTGAGACCCAGTACTTC. Residues: CASSLSLGGETQYF.

This sequence joins TRBV6-1 and TRBJ2-2; TRBD1 agrees at 7 bases. With 5 bases clipped from V and 7 bases from J, the junction kept 7 bases outside the gene matches. This CDR3 spans 14 amino acids. Looked up from germline, CDR1 is MNHNS and CDR2 is SASEGT. DNA of the CDR3: TGTGCCAGCAGTCGACAGGGTGGGGGCGGGGAGCTGTTTTTT. It codes for CASSRQGGGGELFF.

The V call is TRBV9, the J call TRBJ2-7; D is possibly TRBD2 (6 bases). Germline V gives CDR1 SGDLS, CDR2 YYNGEE. With 0 bases removed from V and 2 bases from J, the gap between germline ends came to 9 bases. CDR3 length: 14 residues. The CDR3 loop reads CASSVGGVPYEQYF. The CDR3, as DNA: TGTGCCAGCAGCGTAGGGGGGGTACCCTACGAGCAGTACTTC.

The sample holds a few counts of this clonotype. The V call is TRBV6-6, the J call TRBJ2-1; D is ambiguous. V was clipped by 2 bases and J by 6 bases, with 5 bases between them. CDR3 length: 12 residues. Germline CDR1 reads MNHNY; CDR2 reads SVGAGI (reference sequence). The CDR3 DNA follows: TGTGCCAGCAGTTACGAGCTCAATGAGCAGTTCTTC. Amino acids: CASSYELNEQFF.

This clonotype was observed many times. The chain carries TRBV4-3 and TRBJ2-2, with TRBD2 as a possible D gene (6 bases). The V end lost 1 base, the J end lost 13 bases, and 16 bases lay between the germline ends. This CDR3 spans 14 amino acids. The V gene's germline CDR1 is LGHNA and CDR2 YSLEER. CDR3 bases: TGCGCCAGCAGCCAAGCGTCATCGGGGGTGGGGCTGTTTTTT. Translated: CASSQASSGVGLFF.